Shown below are 22 T cell receptor beta chains from a single sample sequenced in a study of blood T cell repertoires in COVID-19. Measured with immunoSEQ multiplex PCR; TCRdb has only the in-frame clones, and not every one. The sample includes about 160,000 clones, 85% to 95% of them seen just once. Sequencing was done on a sample of peripheral blood. These receptors were collected from a woman aged 50 to 65 with acute or convalescent COVID-19.

J is TRBJ1-4 and V is TRBV4-1; the D gene is possibly TRBD1 (6 bases). Trimming removed 0 bases at V and 10 bases at J, with 15 bases between. The CDR3 is made up of 15 amino acids. CDR1 MGHRA and CDR2 YSYEKL come from the germline V gene. In DNA, the CDR3 is TGCGCCAGCAGCCAAGAAACCCGGGGACAAGCAAAACTGTTTTTT. It specifies CASSQETRGQAKLFF.

J is TRBJ2-5 and V is TRBV9, with 10 bases lining up with TRBD1. CDR1 is SGDLS, CDR2 YYNGEE, per germline. The CDR3 has 14 residues. V shed 4 bases, J shed 4 bases, and the junction held 4 bases outside the gene matches. For the CDR3, the DNA is TGTGCCAGCAGCTCCCGGACAGGGGGAGAGACCCAGTACTTC. Residues: CASSSRTGGETQYF. Combining the CDR3 with reference TRBV9 and TRBJ2-5 gives the whole variable domain DSGVTQTPKHLITATGQRVTLRCSPRSGDLSVYWYQQSLDQGLQFLIQYYNGEERAKGNILERFSAQQFPDLHSELNLSSLELGDSALYFCASSSRTGGETQYFGPGTRLLVL.

The CDR3 bases are TGTGCCAGCAGCCCTCGGGGGTGGGACTATGGCTACACCTTC. Its protein product is CASSPRGWDYGYTF. The V and J genes are TRBV6-2 or TRBV6-3 and TRBJ1-2; the D gene is possibly TRBD1 (5 bases). The germline V gene has CDR1 MNHEY and CDR2 SVGEGT. The CDR3 covers 14 residues. Trimming took off 6 bases at V and 3 bases at J, with 14 bases between the two ends.

The CDR3 DNA sequence: TGCGCCAGCAGCTTGGCGCCCAGGGGCGTATCTGAAGCTTTCTTT. Translating it yields CASSLAPRGVSEAFF. The chain has TRBV5-1 and TRBJ1-1; D might be TRBD1 (6 bases). The CDR3 sequence is 15 residues long. Germline V gene lookup returns CDR1 SGHRS and CDR2 YFSETQ. The V end was cut by 0 bases, the J end by 6 bases, with 15 bases between. Together with reference TRBV5-1 and TRBJ1-1, the CDR3 gives the full variable domain: KAGVTQTPRYLIKTRGQQVTLSCSPISGHRSVSWYQQTPGQGLQFLFEYFSETQRNKGNFPGRFSGRQFSNSRSEMNVSTLELGDSALYLCASSLAPRGVSEAFFGQGTRLTVV.

V is TRBV12-3 or TRBV12-4 and J is TRBJ2-2; D is possibly TRBD2 (5 bases). Trimming removed 3 bases from V and 7 bases from J, with 6 bases in between. This CDR3 spans 12 amino acids. The DNA of the CDR3 is TGTGCCAGCAGTTTCGGAGGCGGGGAGCTGTTTTTT. Residues: CASSFGGGELFF.

The CDR3 coding sequence is TGTGCCAGCAGCGTATCACCGGAGGGCACTGAAGCTTTCTTT. Protein product: CASSVSPEGTEAFF. The chain is built from TRBV9 and TRBJ1-1; D call uncertain. Germline CDR1 SGDLS, CDR2 YYNGEE. The CDR3 totals 14 residues. V lost 1 base, J lost 4 bases, and 11 bases lay in between.

The J gene is TRBJ2-7, the V gene TRBV19; no definite D call. CDR1 LNHDA and CDR2 SQIVND come from the germline V gene (reference sequence). The CDR3 runs 12 residues. The V gene lost 8 bases and the J gene lost 2 bases, with 10 bases spanning the gap. The CDR3 spells CASAATPYEQYF. In nucleotides, the CDR3 is TGTGCCAGTGCCGCGACTCCCTACGAGCAGTACTTC. Full variable domain (missing parts from reference TRBV19 and TRBJ2-7): DGGITQSPKYLFRKEGQNVTLSCEQNLNHDAMYWYRQDPGQGLRLIYYSQIVNDFQKGDIAEGYSVSREKKESFPLTVTSAQKNPTAFYLCASAATPYEQYFGPGTRLTVT.

J is TRBJ2-1 and V is TRBV27, with 10 nucleotides matching TRBD1. The CDR3 is 14 residues long. Germline-derived CDR1 and CDR2 are MNHEY and SMNVEV (reference sequence). The V segment lost 5 bases and the J segment 8 bases; nucleotides outside the gene matches: 6. This chain's CDR3 is CASSRDRGGYEQFF. CDR3 bases: TGTGCCAGCAGTCGGGACAGGGGAGGATATGAGCAGTTCTTC.

The gene calls are TRBV6-5 and TRBJ1-2, with 7 bases aligning to TRBD1. There are 14 residues in the CDR3. V shed 0 bases and J 7 bases; nucleotides not matched to a gene: 5. Germline V lookup: CDR1 MNHEY, CDR2 SVGAGI. CDR3 in amino acids: CASSYSSDRVGYTF. The DNA for the CDR3 is TGTGCCAGCAGTTACTCGTCTGACAGGGTTGGCTACACCTTC.

J is TRBJ1-4 and V is TRBV6-5; D may be TRBD1 (5 bases). Germline assignment: CDR1 MNHEY and CDR2 SVGAGI. CDR3 size: 15 residues. V was clipped by 1 base and J by 8 bases, with 14 bases between them. The DNA for the CDR3 is TGTGCCAGCAGTTACTGGGGCACCCAAGGAGAAAAACTGTTTTTT. This sequence encodes CASSYWGTQGEKLFF.

V and J are TRBV30 and TRBJ1-5, with 10 positions matching TRBD1. CDR3 size: 15 residues. Germline CDR1 is GTSNPN and CDR2 is SVGIG (reference sequence). V was clipped by 0 bases and J by 4 bases; unmatched bases: 3. The CDR3 nucleotides read TGTGCCTGGAGTGTTGGGACAGGGGCTAATCAGCCCCAGCATTTT. It yields the protein CAWSVGTGANQPQHF.

V usage is TRBV24-1 and J usage is TRBJ2-1; D is undetermined. V was shortened by 7 bases and J by 7 bases, with 13 bases between the two germline ends. This CDR3 is 13 amino acids long. Germline V CDR1 and CDR2: KGHDR, SFDVKD. CDR3 protein: CATSAATGNEQFF. The CDR3 bases are TGTGCCACCAGCGCGGCGACTGGTAATGAGCAGTTCTTC.

This rearrangement joins TRBV5-4 to TRBJ1-2, with D maybe TRBD1 (6 bases). V gave up 1 base and J gave up 6 bases, with 19 bases separating them. The CDR3 totals 16 residues. Germline CDR1 is SGHNT and CDR2 is YYREEE (reference sequence). The CDR3 nucleotides are TGTGCCAGCAGCTTGTGGTTGTCTGGGGGCCGAGATGGCTACACCTTC. Protein: CASSLWLSGGRDGYTF.

This chain joins TRBV18 and TRBJ1-4; 11 bases map to TRBD1. The CDR3 has 19 amino acids. Per the germline V gene, CDR1 is KGHSH and CDR2 is LQKENI. V dropped 4 bases and J dropped 8; count of bases not matched to a gene: 18. CDR3 nucleotide sequence: TGTGCCAGCTCACTATCAAGGACAGGGGGCGCCGGATTTGGCGAAAAACTGTTTTTT. It codes for CASSLSRTGGAGFGEKLFF.

V usage is TRBV28 and J usage is TRBJ1-5, with TRBD1 matching over 8 bases. Germline V gives CDR1 MDHEN, CDR2 SYDVKM. The junction had 5 bases not matched to a gene; V was cut back by 1 base and J by 0 bases. CDR3 length equals 17 residues. The CDR3 sequence: CASSLYGQGNSNQPQHF. As DNA, the CDR3 is TGTGCCAGCAGTTTATATGGACAGGGAAATAGCAATCAGCCCCAGCATTTT.

This chain connects TRBV19 to TRBJ2-1; 7 nucleotides agree with TRBD2. The CDR3 is 15 residues long. Germline trimming cut 9 bases from V and 0 bases from J; bases unmatched to any gene: 8. From germline, CDR1 is LNHDA and CDR2 SQIVND (reference sequence). This CDR3 reads CASKSRGDSYNEQFF. In nucleotides, the CDR3 is TGTGCCAGCAAGTCCCGGGGGGACTCCTACAATGAGCAGTTCTTC.

The chain has TRBV27 and TRBJ2-7, with D perhaps TRBD2 (5 bases). Germline CDR1 and CDR2: MNHEY and SMNVEV (reference sequence). The CDR3 length is 15 residues. V was clipped by 6 bases and J by 6 bases, with 21 bases between them. The CDR3 region has the DNA TGTGCCAGCAGCCCGGGGTCTATTTTACGTGGCGAGCAGTACTTC. Protein sequence: CASSPGSILRGEQYF.

The chain links TRBV24-1 to TRBJ2-5; D not certain. The ends were cut back, 2 bases at V and 4 bases at J, with 13 bases in the middle. The CDR3 is 15 amino acids. Germline lookup yields CDR1 KGHDR and CDR2 SFDVKD. In nucleotides, the CDR3 is TGTGCCACCAGTGATTCCCTAGAAGCCCCAGAGACCCAGTACTTC. It translates to CATSDSLEAPETQYF.

The chain recombines TRBV19 with TRBJ2-1, with 7 bases aligning to TRBD1. This CDR3 has 15 residues. V gave up 0 bases and J gave up 8 bases; unmatched junction bases: 7. From germline, CDR1 is LNHDA and CDR2 SQIVND (reference sequence). CDR3 sequence (DNA): TGTGCCAGTAGTATAGAAGGGGGCCCCATGGATGAGCAGTTCTTC. This sequence encodes CASSIEGGPMDEQFF.

The rearrangement joins TRBV9 to TRBJ2-2, with D possibly TRBD2 on 7 matching bases. The CDR3 totals 16 residues. The V gene's germline CDR1 is SGDLS and CDR2 YYNGEE. The V end lost 0 bases, the J end lost 6 bases, and 15 bases lay between the germline ends. The CDR3 DNA reads as TGTGCCAGCAGCGTAGGTGGATGGGAGGGGGCCGGGGAGCTGTTTTTT. Protein product: CASSVGGWEGAGELFF.

This chain links TRBV7-9 with TRBJ1-5; 9 nucleotides line up with TRBD1. The germline V gene has CDR1 SEHNR and CDR2 FQNEAQ (reference sequence). The CDR3 sequence is 14 residues long. The V segment lost 4 bases and the J segment 6 bases; nucleotides outside the gene matches: 4. CDR3 residues: CASSYGTGLQPQHF. The CDR3 nucleotides are TGTGCCAGCAGCTATGGGACAGGGCTTCAGCCCCAGCATTTT.

The rearrangement links TRBV3-1 (or the pseudogene TRBV3-2) to TRBJ2-7; 11 bases are a match to TRBD2. In germline, CDR1 is LGHDT, CDR2 YNNKEL (reference sequence). CDR3 length: 17 amino acids. With V trimmed by 0 bases and J by 3 bases, 7 bases remained unmatched. The CDR3 protein is CASSQEGTSGGFYEQYF. In DNA, the CDR3 is TGTGCCAGCAGCCAAGAGGGAACTAGCGGGGGTTTCTACGAGCAGTACTTC.